A single sample is the source of the 25 T cell receptor beta chains below, sequenced in a study of T cell changes during pregnancy in multiple sclerosis. The assay was immunoSEQ multiplex PCR, and TCRdb's table has in-frame clones only and misses some. This table holds roughly 110,000 clones, about 90% found once. The material sequenced was peripheral blood, taken after pregnancy. These receptors came from a female donor with multiple sclerosis, enrolled in a pregnancy study.

This clone was counted a single time. The chain employs TRBV2 and TRBJ2-1; 10 bases are shared with TRBD2. The V and J ends lost 7 bases and 0 bases, in that order; junction bases with no gene match: 6. From germline, CDR1 is SNHLY and CDR2 FYNNEI. CDR3 length: 16 amino acids. The CDR3 bases are TGTGCCAGCAATCCAGCGGGGGGGGGCTCCTACAATGAGCAGTTCTTC. It specifies CASNPAGGGSYNEQFF.

The chain uses TRBV6-6 and TRBJ2-5, with D uncertain. Looked up from germline, CDR1 is MNHNY and CDR2 is SVGAGI (reference sequence). Trimming took off 4 bases at V and 4 bases at J, with 7 bases between the two ends. The CDR3 has 12 amino acids. The CDR3 region is CASSFSGETQYF. CDR3 sequence (DNA): TGTGCCAGCAGTTTCTCCGGAGAGACCCAGTACTTC.

The chain uses TRBV30 and TRBJ2-2, with D possibly being TRBD2 (5 bases). CDR1 is GTSNPN, CDR2 SVGIG, per germline (reference sequence). Deletions cut 3 bases from V and 6 bases from J, with 11 bases between. The CDR3 has 13 residues. CDR3 in amino acids: CAWSPSNSGELFF. The DNA for the CDR3 is TGTGCCTGGAGCCCTAGCAATTCCGGGGAGCTGTTTTTT.

The chain is built from TRBV5-1 and TRBJ2-1; 11 nucleotides match TRBD1. The germline V gene has CDR1 SGHRS and CDR2 YFSETQ. The CDR3 extends over 16 amino acids. J was trimmed by 4 bases and V by 2 bases; bases with no gene match: 5. The CDR3 DNA sequence: TGCGCCAGCAGCTTTTTAGGGACAGGGGGATACAATGAGCAGTTCTTC. Its protein is CASSFLGTGGYNEQFF.

This clone was counted a few times. The chain carries TRBV5-8 and TRBJ2-5; D may be TRBD1 (5 bases). The V gene's germline CDR1 is SGHTS and CDR2 YDEGEE. The CDR3 is 12 residues long. V was pared by 5 bases and J by 3 bases, with 8 bases between. CDR3 region: CASRGREETQYF. DNA of the CDR3: TGTGCCAGCAGGGGGCGAGAAGAGACCCAGTACTTC.

This chain connects TRBV4-1 to TRBJ2-2, with D maybe TRBD1 (5 bases). Germline CDR1 reads MGHRA; CDR2 reads YSYEKL. This CDR3 is built from 15 residues. The V and J ends lost 4 bases and 0 bases respectively, with 9 bases between them. CDR3 nucleotides: TGCGCCAGCAGCCCAAGGACAACGAACACCGGGGAGCTGTTTTTT. Translated, it gives CASSPRTTNTGELFF.

The DNA of the CDR3 is TGTGCCAGCTCACCATTAGGACTGCTAGCCGGGGAGCTGTTTTTT. Amino acids: CASSPLGLLAGELFF. This chain links TRBV18 with TRBJ2-2, with D perhaps matching TRBD2 (5 bases). The CDR3 runs 15 residues. CDR1 and CDR2 from the germline V gene are KGHSH and LQKENI. V was cut by 2 bases and J by 6 bases, with 13 bases left in between.

The rearrangement uses TRBV28 and TRBJ1-4; D possibly corresponds to TRBD1 (6 bases). Germline loops: CDR1 MDHEN, CDR2 SYDVKM. V was clipped by 10 bases and J by 8 bases, with 17 bases between them. The CDR3 runs 13 residues. CDR3 DNA sequence: TGTGCCACTAGATGGGGGCGCGGAGAAAAACTGTTTTTT. It specifies CATRWGRGEKLFF.

The chain couples TRBV18 to TRBJ1-1, with D possibly being TRBD1 (5 bases). Germline CDR1 and CDR2: KGHSH and LQKENI. The CDR3 length is 15 residues. Trimming took 4 bases from V and 5 from J, leaving 17 bases between them. The CDR3 DNA is TGTGCCAGCTCACAGAAGTCCGGGGGAGGAACTGAAGCTTTCTTT. Protein: CASSQKSGGGTEAFF.

On this clone itself: Different DNA sequences within this sample yield the same CDR3. The V gene is TRBV30, the J gene TRBJ1-2; D is undetermined. The CDR3 is 11 amino acids. Germline V gene lookup returns CDR1 GTSNPN and CDR2 SVGIG (reference sequence). Trimming left V 0 bases short and J 7 bases short, with 6 bases between. The CDR3 spells CAWSVRGGYTF. In DNA form, the CDR3 reads TGTGCCTGGAGTGTACGGGGTGGCTACACCTTC.

A single count supports this clone. This sequence joins TRBV2 and TRBJ2-7; a possible D gene is TRBD1 (6 bases). Trimming took off 8 bases at V and 5 bases at J, with 16 bases between the two ends. This CDR3 spans 13 amino acids. Germline loops: CDR1 SNHLY, CDR2 FYNNEI. The DNA for the CDR3 is TGTGCCAGCTCAGGGGTCCTCGCCCACGAGCAGTACTTC. Translating it yields CASSGVLAHEQYF. Looking up the rest from reference TRBV2 and TRBJ2-7 gives the full variable domain: EPEVTQTPSHQVTQMGQEVILRCVPISNHLYFYWYRQILGQKVEFLVSFYNNEISEKSEIFDDQFSVERPDGSNFTLKIRSTKLEDSAMYFCASSGVLAHEQYFGPGTRLTVT.

The rearrangement links TRBV29-1 to TRBJ1-1, with D possibly being TRBD1 (5 bases). In germline, CDR1 is SQVTM, CDR2 ANQGSEA. V was cut by 6 bases and J by 4 bases, with 18 bases left in between. The length of the CDR3 is 14 residues. The CDR3 coding sequence is TGCAGCGTCGTTCTCGTTGGGGGGACCACTGAAGCTTTCTTT. Translation gives CSVVLVGGTTEAFF.

This chain joins TRBV11-2 and TRBJ2-7; D is unresolved. The germline V gene encodes CDR1 SGHAT and CDR2 FQNNGV. Deletions cut 5 bases from V and 3 bases from J, with 8 bases between. The CDR3 runs 12 residues. CDR3 protein: CASSAQNYEQYF. The CDR3, as DNA: TGTGCCAGCAGCGCACAGAACTACGAGCAGTACTTC. Together with reference TRBV11-2 and TRBJ2-7, the CDR3 gives the full variable domain: EAGVAQSPRYKIIEKRQSVAFWCNPISGHATLYWYQQILGQGPKLLIQFQNNGVVDDSQLPKDRFSAERLKGVDSTLKIQPAKLEDSAVYLCASSAQNYEQYFGPGTRLTVT.

The CDR3 protein is CASSHRLAESSYEQYF. CDR3 sequence (DNA): TGCGCCAGCAGCCATAGACTAGCGGAAAGCTCCTACGAGCAGTACTTC. J is TRBJ2-7 and V is TRBV5-1; 9 nucleotides match TRBD2. Germline assignment: CDR1 SGHRS and CDR2 YFSETQ. The CDR3 extends over 16 amino acids. J lost 0 bases, V lost 4 bases, and 8 bases had no gene match. Full variable domain (missing parts from reference TRBV5-1 and TRBJ2-7): KAGVTQTPRYLIKTRGQQVTLSCSPISGHRSVSWYQQTPGQGLQFLFEYFSETQRNKGNFPGRFSGRQFSNSRSEMNVSTLELGDSALYLCASSHRLAESSYEQYFGPGTRLTVT.

The chain is built from TRBV6-6 and TRBJ2-7; 7 bases are a match to TRBD1. Trimming at V came to 11 bases and at J to 3 bases, leaving 7 bases not matched to a gene. The CDR3 sequence is 12 residues long. The germline gives CDR1 MNHNY, CDR2 SVGAGI (reference sequence). CDR3 nucleotide sequence: TGTGCCTCCCGGGACAGACTCTACGAGCAGTACTTC. Its protein product is CASRDRLYEQYF.

CDR3 nucleotides: TGTGCCAGCAGTAGAACCGGGACAGAGTACAATGAGCAGTTCTTC. Its protein product is CASSRTGTEYNEQFF. The gene calls are TRBV6-6 and TRBJ2-1; 7 nucleotides align to TRBD1. The CDR3 loop spans 15 amino acids. From germline, CDR1 is MNHNY and CDR2 SVGAGI (reference sequence). Trimming removed 5 bases from V and 4 bases from J; junction bases left unmatched: 8.

CDR3 bases: TGTGCCAGCAGCGACTTAGCGCGGGACGGCTACACCTTC. It specifies CASSDLARDGYTF. The J gene is TRBJ1-2, the V gene TRBV28; a weak D match, TRBD1 (5 bases). Trimming cost V 6 bases and J 8 bases, with 16 bases left between them. Germline V gene sequence: CDR1 MDHEN, CDR2 SYDVKM. The CDR3 is made up of 13 amino acids.

This rearrangement joins TRBV5-4 to TRBJ2-3; 8 nucleotides match TRBD2. Unmatched junction bases numbered 2, after V lost 4 bases and J lost 4 bases. The CDR3 is 13 residues long. Germline V lookup: CDR1 SGHNT, CDR2 YYREEE (reference sequence). DNA for the CDR3: TGTGCCAGCAGCCGAGCGGGAGCAGATACGCAGTATTTT. Translation gives CASSRAGADTQYF.

V gene TRBV28 combines with J gene TRBJ1-1; unclear D gene. V lost 6 bases, J lost 3 bases, and 20 bases lay in between. CDR1 is MDHEN, CDR2 SYDVKM, per germline. The length of the CDR3 is 16 residues. Here the CDR3 reads CASSPRGRRWDTEAFF. As DNA, the CDR3 is TGTGCCAGCAGCCCTCGAGGGAGGCGTTGGGACACTGAAGCTTTCTTT.

The rearrangement joins TRBV19 to TRBJ1-5, with TRBD1 matching 8 bases. Germline-derived CDR1 and CDR2 are LNHDA and SQIVND (reference sequence). The CDR3 contains 15 residues. V gave up 0 bases and J gave up 7 bases; unmatched junction bases: 5. CDR3 amino acids: CASSIEGTGRQPQHF. Written as DNA, the CDR3 is TGTGCCAGTAGTATAGAGGGGACAGGTAGACAGCCCCAGCATTTT. The full variable domain, rest sourced from reference TRBV19 and TRBJ1-5, is DGGITQSPKYLFRKEGQNVTLSCEQNLNHDAMYWYRQDPGQGLRLIYYSQIVNDFQKGDIAEGYSVSREKKESFPLTVTSAQKNPTAFYLCASSIEGTGRQPQHFGDGTRLSIL.

This rearrangement joins TRBV30 to TRBJ2-3, with 10 bases aligning to TRBD2. The CDR3 extends over 16 amino acids. Unmatched junction bases numbered 5, after V lost 0 bases and J lost 2 bases. Germline CDR1 is GTSNPN and CDR2 is SVGIG (reference sequence). CDR3 DNA sequence: TGTGCCTGGAGTGTGGGAGCGGGAGGGCTCACAGATACGCAGTATTTT. Translated: CAWSVGAGGLTDTQYF.

V is TRBV5-1 and J is TRBJ1-2; possibly TRBD1 for D (5 bases). V was cut by 0 bases and J by 7 bases, with 13 bases left in between. Germline loops: CDR1 SGHRS, CDR2 YFSETQ. The CDR3 covers 14 residues. Here the CDR3 reads CASSLGRRDSGYTF. The CDR3 coding sequence is TGCGCCAGCAGCTTGGGGAGGAGGGACTCTGGCTACACCTTC.

The V and J genes are TRBV10-3 and TRBJ2-3; the match to TRBD2 covers 9 bases. CDR3 length equals 14 residues. V lost 4 bases, J lost 2 bases, and 1 base stayed unmatched. Germline CDR1 is ENHRY and CDR2 is SYGVKD. The CDR3 sequence is CAISVAGDTDTQYF. CDR3 sequence (DNA): TGTGCCATCAGTGTAGCGGGGGACACAGATACGCAGTATTTT.

V is TRBV23-1 and J is TRBJ2-7; D call uncertain. TRBV23-1 falls under the ORF class, with uncertain function. CDR3 length: 13 residues. Trimming removed 9 bases at V and 2 bases at J, with 14 bases between. CDR3 DNA: TGCGCCAGACCTAATACAGACACCTACGAGCAGTACTTC. Translation gives CARPNTDTYEQYF.

The chain recombines TRBV7-9 with TRBJ1-2, with 7 nucleotides matching TRBD1. Germline V gene sequence: CDR1 SEHNR, CDR2 FQNEAQ (reference sequence). The V segment lost 1 base and the J segment 4 bases; nucleotides outside the gene matches: 6. The CDR3 has 15 residues. The CDR3 reads CASSLEGGGTYGYTF. The DNA of the CDR3 is TGTGCCAGCAGCTTAGAAGGAGGGGGCACCTATGGCTACACCTTC. The entire variable domain, with the rest obtained from reference TRBV7-9 and TRBJ1-2, is as follows: DTGVSQNPRHKITKRGQNVTFRCDPISEHNRLYWYRQTLGQGPEFLTYFQNEAQLEKSRLLSDRFSAERPKGSFSTLEIQRTEQGDSAMYLCASSLEGGGTYGYTFGSGTRLTVV.